These T cell receptor beta chains were read from a single sample in a study of blood T cell repertoires in COVID-19. TCRdb's table, derived via immunoSEQ multiplex PCR, lists solely in-frame clones and lacks some. The sample has about 100,000 clones, 85% seen once. Sequenced sample: peripheral blood. These receptors all stem from a man over 45 with active or convalescent COVID-19. The CDR3 runs from the conserved cysteine through the conserved F or W. A D gene is named only where the DNA matches it firmly. Clone size appears in some rows only: once, few, many, or a class for an expanded clone.

CDR3 length	clone size	V gene	D gene	CDR3 protein
14	.	TRBV7-3	TRBD2	CASSFNSGSYEQFF
14	.	TRBV10-2	TRBD1	CASKNGQEDTEAFF
15	.	TRBV5-1	TRBD2	CASSLFLAGGNEQFF
13	medium-sized	TRBV7-6	.	CASSLGDYYEQYF
15	.	TRBV2	.	CASSESGLDTGELFF
14	.	TRBV24-1	TRBD1	CATSEPGQGASQFF
15	.	TRBV5-4	TRBD2	CASSPPSQREGEQFF
15	.	TRBV5-6	.	CASSLETVSGNTIYF
13	.	TRBV11-3	TRBD1	CASSLGQAETQYF
14	.	TRBV5-1	TRBD1	CASSGGTGKETQYF
12	.	TRBV7-9	.	CASSLGEHEQYF
15	.	TRBV7-9	.	CASSPRTGMNTEAFF
12	.	TRBV12-3/TRBV12-4	TRBD1	CASSVNRGSYTF
18	once	TRBV5-1	TRBD1	CASSLDPGGSSGANVLTF
15	few	TRBV19	.	CASSVWGTSYNEQFF
13	.	TRBV6-5	TRBD1	CASRRGPFYGYTF
12	.	TRBV12-3/TRBV12-4	.	CASSGAGDEQYF
14	.	TRBV5-1	TRBD1	CASSLPGQGYEQYF
17	.	TRBV24-1	.	CATSDPTRGKGTDTQYF
16	.	TRBV7-9	.	CASSHRLSDWGKEQYF
15	.	TRBV5-1	TRBD1	CASRGGGQGTYEQYF
11	.	TRBV2	.	CASSEAQEAFF
18	.	TRBV5-6	.	CASSLARGAREGNQPQHF
15	.	TRBV5-1	TRBD1	CASSLAGTGIEKLFF
12	.	TRBV29-1	.	CSVVDGSYEQYF
16	few	TRBV29-1	TRBD2	CSVESRAGGPSSTQYF
12	.	TRBV24-1	.	CATHQVGQPQHF
12	once	TRBV14	TRBD1	CASSDWTGGAFF
14	.	TRBV5-5	.	CASSLATGGNTIYF
13	few	TRBV29-1	.	CSVEYGRGGEQYF
13	.	TRBV11-3	.	CASSLRQDTEAFF
14	.	TRBV6-5	TRBD1	CASAYTGANTEAFF
13	.	TRBV10-3	.	CAISGTREYGYTF
12	few	TRBV2	.	CASRRVYNEQFF
14	few	TRBV5-1	.	CASSWGDRNSPLHF
15	.	TRBV5-1	.	CASSSTSSVQETQYF